One sample yielded the 23 T cell receptor beta chains listed below, sequenced in a study of naive and memory T cell subsets. Four PCR rounds used nested alpha and beta constant region primers plus the SP2 primer. From the 5' RACE reads, TCRdb called clonotypes with MiXCR, one entry per CDR3 protein. This sample has some 60,000 distinct CDR3 sequences, with about 8.3% found just once. A UMI-containing oligonucleotide was joined by 3' ligation to the TCR cDNA template. These receptors were obtained from a female donor in good health.

This clonotype was observed a handful of times. The chain has TRBV6-5 and TRBJ2-7; 7 nucleotides agree with TRBD1. CDR3 size: 12 residues. V shed 10 bases and J 5 bases; nucleotides not matched to a gene: 8. Germline V CDR1 and CDR2: MNHEY, SVGAGI. The CDR3 region has the DNA TGTGCCACCCGGGACAGTGGGGACGAGCAGTACTTC. It translates to CATRDSGDEQYF.

This clonotype was counted between two and nine times. The chain recombines TRBV27 with TRBJ2-1; 9 bases line up with TRBD1. CDR3 length equals 12 residues. J gave up 12 bases and V 6 bases, and 6 bases lay outside the gene matches. CDR1 and CDR2 (germline): MNHEY, SMNVEV (reference sequence). Here the CDR3 reads CASSLQGASQFF. The CDR3 region has the DNA TGTGCCAGCAGCTTACAGGGGGCATCGCAGTTCTTC.

This clonotype was seen repeatedly, ten times or more. The chain's CDR3 is CASSYSWAGNEKLFF. The CDR3 nucleotides are TGTGCCAGCAGTTACTCATGGGCAGGGAATGAAAAACTGTTTTTT. The V call is TRBV6-5, the J call TRBJ1-4, with a tentative D call TRBD1 (5 bases). Germline CDR1 is MNHEY and CDR2 is SVGAGI. There are 15 residues in the CDR3. Between the trimmed V and J ends, which lost 0 bases and 5 bases, there was a span of 10 bases.

This clonotype showed up many times. V usage is TRBV3-1 and J usage is TRBJ1-3; D is unclear. The CDR3 covers 14 residues. Germline CDR1 is LGHDT and CDR2 is YNNKEL (reference sequence). Trimming cost V 2 bases and J 4 bases, with 9 bases left between them. DNA of the CDR3: TGTGCCAGCAGCCAAATACTATCCGGAAACACCATATATTTT. Amino acids: CASSQILSGNTIYF.

This clonotype occurred many times. The chain combines TRBV12-3 or TRBV12-4 with TRBJ1-5, with a possible D match to TRBD1 (6 bases). The germline V and J ends were trimmed by 6 bases and 2 bases, with 14 bases remaining between them. CDR3 length: 15 amino acids. The CDR3 spells CASRPGGAGNQPQHF. CDR3 in DNA: TGTGCCAGCAGGCCCGGGGGGGCGGGCAATCAGCCCCAGCATTTT.

This clonotype was seen only a few times. The chain is built from TRBV12-3 or TRBV12-4 and TRBJ2-3; D remains unclear. V was trimmed by 7 bases and J by 0 bases, leaving 5 bases between them. The CDR3 contains 12 residues. The CDR3 here is CASTLSTDTQYF. The CDR3 DNA follows: TGTGCCAGCACCCTGAGCACAGATACGCAGTATTTT.

The sample holds a few counts of this clonotype. The chain recombines TRBV5-1 with TRBJ1-4; 7 bases fit TRBD1. Per germline, CDR1 SGHRS and CDR2 YFSETQ. The CDR3 has 15 amino acids. The V gene end was trimmed by 4 bases and the J gene end by 7 bases; junction bases not matched to a gene: 10. The CDR3 spells CASSLNRGEIEKLFF. The CDR3, as DNA: TGCGCCAGCAGCCTGAACAGGGGCGAAATTGAAAAACTGTTTTTT.

This clonotype was detected a few times. This sequence joins TRBV3-1 and TRBJ2-7; 7 nucleotides match TRBD1. The CDR3 has 16 amino acids. Germline V gene lookup returns CDR1 LGHDT and CDR2 YNNKEL (reference sequence). Losses at the gene ends were 3 bases for V and 8 bases for J; bases not matched to a gene: 16. CDR3 region: CASSQERRQGYRKQYF. The CDR3 DNA is TGTGCCAGCAGCCAGGAGAGGAGACAGGGCTACCGAAAGCAGTACTTC.

The J gene is TRBJ2-4, the V gene TRBV12-3 or TRBV12-4; 8 nucleotides agree with TRBD2. This CDR3 spans 12 amino acids. V was pared by 5 bases and J by 9 bases, with 3 bases of the junction left unmatched. CDR3 in amino acids: CASSPGGGIQYF. The CDR3 DNA reads as TGTGCCAGCAGTCCCGGGGGGGGCATTCAGTACTTC.

Points on this clonotype: Since a much larger clone is just one base distant, this may be a read error. The chain recombines TRBV7-2 with TRBJ2-1; no firm D call. This CDR3 comprises 14 residues. Germline V gene sequence: CDR1 SGHTA, CDR2 FQGNSA. CDR3 residues: CASSLVWADNGQFF. Here the CDR3 DNA reads TGTGCCAGCAGCTTAGTCTGGGCAGACAATGGGCAGTTCTTC.

In this sample, this clonotype turned up many times. The V call is TRBV18, the J call TRBJ1-2, with 8 bases aligning to TRBD1. The V gene's germline CDR1 is KGHSH and CDR2 LQKENI. The junction had 15 bases not matched to a gene; V was cut back by 4 bases and J by 8 bases. The CDR3 runs to 16 residues. CDR3 in DNA: TGTGCCAGCTCACTTGACAGGGGCCCTACCGATTCCGGCTACACCTTC. Amino acid sequence: CASSLDRGPTDSGYTF.

The chain is built from TRBV2 and TRBJ2-5; D not certain. V gave up 3 bases and J gave up 3 bases, with 2 bases separating them. The CDR3 spans 11 residues. Looked up from germline, CDR1 is SNHLY and CDR2 is FYNNEI. The CDR3: CASSDEETQYF. CDR3 nucleotide sequence: TGTGCCAGCAGTGACGAAGAGACCCAGTACTTC.

This clonotype occurred a few times. This chain connects TRBV27 to TRBJ2-7; tentative D call: TRBD1 (6 bases). Germline V gives CDR1 MNHEY, CDR2 SMNVEV (reference sequence). The CDR3 contains 15 residues. V shed 3 bases and J shed 1 base, with 13 bases lying between them. In nucleotides, the CDR3 is TGTGCCAGCAGTTTTGGGGGCAGAGGTTCCTACGAGCAGTACTTC. It is translated as CASSFGGRGSYEQYF.

The rearrangement joins TRBV6-6 to TRBJ2-1, with TRBD2 matching over 7 bases. Germline CDR1 is MNHNY and CDR2 is SVGAGI (reference sequence). The CDR3 sequence is 14 residues long. The junction had 8 bases not matched to a gene; V was cut back by 7 bases and J by 5 bases. Written as DNA, the CDR3 is TGTGCCAGCATCTGGGACTATTCTAACAATGAGCAGTTCTTC. Its protein product is CASIWDYSNNEQFF.

This clonotype has ten or more counts. The V and J genes are TRBV13 and TRBJ1-4, with TRBD1 matching 9 bases. V trimming: 5 bases; J trimming: 0 bases; junction bases outside the gene matches: 13. Germline V gene sequence: CDR1 PRHDT, CDR2 FYEKMQ (reference sequence). There are 19 residues in the CDR3. Written as DNA, the CDR3 is TGTGCCAGCAGCCTCTTGGACAGGGGTAGGGAAGCAACTAATGAAAAACTGTTTTTT. It codes for CASSLLDRGREATNEKLFF.

This clonotype was picked up a small number of times. The chain joins TRBV18 to TRBJ2-1, with 10 bases matching TRBD2. The germline gives CDR1 KGHSH, CDR2 LQKENI. The CDR3 extends over 17 amino acids. The J segment lost 6 bases and the V segment lost 3 bases, leaving 11 bases of the junction unmatched. The CDR3 DNA sequence: TGTGCCAGCTCACCTATCTCTAGCGGGGGACGTTTCAATGAGCAGTTCTTC. This sequence encodes CASSPISSGGRFNEQFF.

This clonotype came up many times. This chain uses TRBV6-2 or TRBV6-3 with TRBJ2-7; D may be TRBD2 (6 bases). Trimming cost V 8 bases and J 3 bases, with 17 bases left between them. CDR1 is MNHEY, CDR2 SVGEGT, per germline. CDR3 length: 14 amino acids. CDR3 region: CASGGLAGYYEQYF. The CDR3 DNA follows: TGTGCCAGCGGAGGGCTAGCCGGGTACTACGAGCAGTACTTC.

This clonotype occurred many times. The chain recombines TRBV30 with TRBJ1-1; unclear D gene. CDR3 size: 13 residues. CDR1 and CDR2 (germline): GTSNPN, SVGIG (reference sequence). V lost 3 bases, J lost 4 bases, and 12 bases lay in between. CDR3 in amino acids: CAWRETTTTEAFF. Here the CDR3 DNA reads TGTGCCTGGAGGGAGACTACTACCACTGAAGCTTTCTTT.

This clonotype was seen more than once but under ten times. The chain recombines TRBV6-5 with TRBJ1-2; a possible D gene is TRBD1 (5 bases). The CDR3 runs 13 residues. Germline CDR1 reads MNHEY; CDR2 reads SVGAGI. V lost 2 bases and J lost 5, with 9 bases in between. In nucleotides, the CDR3 is TGTGCCAGCAGTTACCAGACAGCGTATGGCTACACCTTC. Translated: CASSYQTAYGYTF.

This clonotype was seen just once. A read error is possible here, since a much larger clone lies one base away. This chain links TRBV6-2 or TRBV6-3 with TRBJ2-2; TRBD1 matches at 9 bases. The CDR3 loop spans 15 amino acids. Germline V gene sequence: CDR1 MNHEY, CDR2 SVGEGT. This CDR3 is CASSSPGQGTGERFF. Here the CDR3 DNA reads TGTGCCAGCAGTTCCCCGGGACAGGGCACCGGGGAGCGGTTTTTT.

This clonotype was counted at least ten times. The J gene is TRBJ1-5, the V gene TRBV5-6, with unresolved D. The V gene lost 1 base and the J gene lost 7 bases, with 12 bases spanning the gap. The CDR3 has 14 residues. Germline-derived CDR1 and CDR2 are SGHDT and YYEEEE. The CDR3 region is CASSLTGSSQPQHF. The CDR3 DNA is TGTGCCAGCAGCTTGACGGGTTCTTCGCAGCCCCAGCATTTT. The full variable domain, its missing parts supplied by reference TRBV5-6 and TRBJ1-5, is DAGVTQSPTHLIKTRGQQVTLRCSPKSGHDTVSWYQQALGQGPQFIFQYYEEEERQRGNFPDRFSGHQFPNYSSELNVNALLLGDSALYLCASSLTGSSQPQHFGDGTRLSIL.

The chain carries TRBV30 and TRBJ2-5; unclear D gene. The length of the CDR3 is 13 residues. V was cut by 0 bases and J by 4 bases, with 9 bases left in between. Germline V gene lookup returns CDR1 GTSNPN and CDR2 SVGIG (reference sequence). The CDR3 DNA reads as TGTGCCTGGAGTGTGTGGCCGTTAGAGACCCAGTACTTC. This codes for CAWSVWPLETQYF. The full variable domain, with the rest looked up from reference TRBV30 and TRBJ2-5, is SQTIHQWPATLVQPVGSPLSLECTVEGTSNPNLYWYRQAAGRGLQLLFYSVGIGQISSEVPQNLSASRPQDRQFILSSKKLLLSDSGFYLCAWSVWPLETQYFGPGTRLLVL.

This clonotype was seen many times. The genes are TRBV2 and TRBJ1-1, with TRBD1 as a possible D gene (5 bases). Germline CDR1 and CDR2: SNHLY and FYNNEI. The CDR3 has 12 residues. V was cut by 2 bases and J by 5 bases, with 6 bases left in between. CDR3 DNA: TGTGCCAGCAGTGAATGGGGGACTGAAGCTTTCTTT. This codes for CASSEWGTEAFF.